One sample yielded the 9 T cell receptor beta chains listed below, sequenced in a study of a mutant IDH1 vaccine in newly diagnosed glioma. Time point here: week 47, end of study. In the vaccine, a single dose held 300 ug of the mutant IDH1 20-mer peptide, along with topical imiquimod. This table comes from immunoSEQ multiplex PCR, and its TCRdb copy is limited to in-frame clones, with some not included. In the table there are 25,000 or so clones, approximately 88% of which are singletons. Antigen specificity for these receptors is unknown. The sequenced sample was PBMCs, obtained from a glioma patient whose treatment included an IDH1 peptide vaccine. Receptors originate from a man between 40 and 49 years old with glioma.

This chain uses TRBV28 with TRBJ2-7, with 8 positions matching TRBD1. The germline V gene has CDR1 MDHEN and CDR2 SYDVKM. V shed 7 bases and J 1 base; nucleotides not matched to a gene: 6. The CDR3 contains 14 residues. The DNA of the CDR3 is TGTGCCAGCACCTCCGGGACAGGTTCCTACGAGCAGTACTTC. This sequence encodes CASTSGTGSYEQYF.

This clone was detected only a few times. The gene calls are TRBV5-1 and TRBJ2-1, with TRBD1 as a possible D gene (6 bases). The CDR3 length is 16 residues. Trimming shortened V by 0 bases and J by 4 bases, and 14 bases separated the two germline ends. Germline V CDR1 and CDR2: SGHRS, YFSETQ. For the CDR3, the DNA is TGCGCCAGCAGCTTGGGACAGGTGGTCAGGTACAATGAGCAGTTCTTC. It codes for CASSLGQVVRYNEQFF.

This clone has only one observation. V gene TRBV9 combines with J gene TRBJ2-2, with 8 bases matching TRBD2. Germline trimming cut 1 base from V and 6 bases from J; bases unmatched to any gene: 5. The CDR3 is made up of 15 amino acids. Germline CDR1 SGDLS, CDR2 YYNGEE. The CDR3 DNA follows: TGTGCCAGCAGCGTATCGACGGGACTAGCCGGGGAGCTGTTTTTT. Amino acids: CASSVSTGLAGELFF.

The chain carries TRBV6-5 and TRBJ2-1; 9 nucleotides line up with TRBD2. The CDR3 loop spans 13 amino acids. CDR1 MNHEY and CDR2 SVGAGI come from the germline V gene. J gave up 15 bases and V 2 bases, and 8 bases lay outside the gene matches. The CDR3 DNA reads TGTGCCAGCAGTTACGAAGGCGGGAGGGCGCCGTTCTTC. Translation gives CASSYEGGRAPFF.

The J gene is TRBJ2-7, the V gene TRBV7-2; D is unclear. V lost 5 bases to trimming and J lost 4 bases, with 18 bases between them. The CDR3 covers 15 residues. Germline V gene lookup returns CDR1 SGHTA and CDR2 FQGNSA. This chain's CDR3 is CASSPMAVVSYEQYF. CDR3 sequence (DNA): TGTGCCAGCAGCCCCATGGCGGTAGTTTCGTACGAGCAGTACTTC.

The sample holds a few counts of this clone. For the CDR3, the DNA is TGTGCCAGCAGTTACTCGAACGATCAGCCCCAGCATTTT. This translates into CASSYSNDQPQHF. The gene calls are TRBV6-5 and TRBJ1-5; the D is unclear. Looked up from germline, CDR1 is MNHEY and CDR2 is SVGAGI. The CDR3 consists of 13 residues. Trimming took 0 bases from V and 5 from J, leaving 5 bases between them.

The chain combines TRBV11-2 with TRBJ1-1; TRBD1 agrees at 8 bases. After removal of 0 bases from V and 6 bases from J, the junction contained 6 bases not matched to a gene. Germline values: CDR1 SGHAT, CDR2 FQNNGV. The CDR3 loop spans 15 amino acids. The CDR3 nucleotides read TGTGCCAGCAGCTTAGATGGGCAGGGGGCAGCTGAAGCTTTCTTT. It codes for CASSLDGQGAAEAFF.

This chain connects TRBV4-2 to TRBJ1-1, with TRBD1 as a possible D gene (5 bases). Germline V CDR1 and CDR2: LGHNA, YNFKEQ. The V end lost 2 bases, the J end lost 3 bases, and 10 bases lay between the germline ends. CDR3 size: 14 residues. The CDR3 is CASSQMGGDTEAFF. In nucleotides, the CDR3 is TGTGCCAGCAGCCAAATGGGGGGGGACACTGAAGCTTTCTTT.

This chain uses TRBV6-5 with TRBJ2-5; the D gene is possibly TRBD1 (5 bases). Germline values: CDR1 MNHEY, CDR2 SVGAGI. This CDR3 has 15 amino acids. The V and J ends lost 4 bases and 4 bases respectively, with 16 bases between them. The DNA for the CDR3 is TGTGCCAGCAGTTTCACAGGTGGGGAAGGAGAGACCCAGTACTTC. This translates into CASSFTGGEGETQYF.